A single T cell receptor (beta chain) is shown here with its context. The sample is drawn from a study of blood T cell repertoires in COVID-19. Study-level background: Some COVID-19 samples were acute and others convalescent; all came from the United States, Italy and Spain. PBMCs, B-cell-depleted T cells, or T cells were the source of the cDNA or gDNA that made up the material.

The authors' processing: Amplifying reference gene primers gave estimates of nucleated cell counts. Assay: immunoSEQ multiplex PCR; the TCRdb copy retains only in-frame clones and omits some. V and J calls and clone size are given by that table; D and trimming were obtained from the DNA. This table holds 200,000 to 300,000 clones, approximately 88% found once. The CDR3 extends over 15 amino acids. Germline values: CDR1 MNHEY, CDR2 SVGAGI. Between the trimmed V and J ends, which lost 4 bases and 1 base, there was a span of 13 bases. This sequence was found in a human donor in a cohort sampled during active COVID-19. The sequencing sample was made of peripheral blood. The V and J genes are TRBV6-5 and TRBJ1-2, with D possibly being TRBD1 (5 bases). CDR3 sequence reads: CASSWAFDSNYGYTF. The CDR3 DNA is TGTGCCAGCAGTTGGGCCTTCGACAGTAACTATGGCTACACCTTC.